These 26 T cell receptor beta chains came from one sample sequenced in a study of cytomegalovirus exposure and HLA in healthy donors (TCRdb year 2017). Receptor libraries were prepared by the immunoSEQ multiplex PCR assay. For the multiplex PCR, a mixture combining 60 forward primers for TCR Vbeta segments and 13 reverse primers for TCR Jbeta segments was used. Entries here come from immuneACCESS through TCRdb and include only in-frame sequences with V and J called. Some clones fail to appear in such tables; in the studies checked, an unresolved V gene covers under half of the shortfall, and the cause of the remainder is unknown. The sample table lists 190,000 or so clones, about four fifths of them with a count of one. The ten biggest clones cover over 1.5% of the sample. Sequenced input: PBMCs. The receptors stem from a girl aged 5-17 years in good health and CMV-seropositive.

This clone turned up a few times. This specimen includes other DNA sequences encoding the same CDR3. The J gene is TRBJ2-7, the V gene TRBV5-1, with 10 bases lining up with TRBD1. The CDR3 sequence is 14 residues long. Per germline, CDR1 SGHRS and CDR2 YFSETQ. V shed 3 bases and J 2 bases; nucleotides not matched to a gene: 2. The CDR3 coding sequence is TGCGCCAGCAGCTCTGGGACAGGGGCCTACGAGCAGTACTTC. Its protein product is CASSSGTGAYEQYF.

CDR3 in amino acids: CASSPRTSGEQYF. The CDR3 DNA is TGTGCCAGCAGCCCCCGGACTAGTGGCGAGCAGTACTTC. The rearrangement joins TRBV7-2 to TRBJ2-7; TRBD2 agrees at 7 bases. V lost 5 bases, J lost 6 bases, and 7 bases stayed unmatched. Germline CDR1 is SGHTA and CDR2 is FQGNSA. The CDR3 is 13 residues long.

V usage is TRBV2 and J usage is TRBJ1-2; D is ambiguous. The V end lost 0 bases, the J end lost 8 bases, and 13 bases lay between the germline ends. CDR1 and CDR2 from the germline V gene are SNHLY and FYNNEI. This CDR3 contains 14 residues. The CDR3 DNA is TGTGCCAGCAGTGAAGCGCCCCAGTTCATCGGCTACACCTTC. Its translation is CASSEAPQFIGYTF.

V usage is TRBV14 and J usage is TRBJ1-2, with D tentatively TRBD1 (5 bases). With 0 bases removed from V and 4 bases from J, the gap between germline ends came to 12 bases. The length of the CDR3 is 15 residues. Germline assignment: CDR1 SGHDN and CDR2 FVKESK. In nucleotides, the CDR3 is TGTGCCAGCAGCCAAGAGTTGGGGCCACCCTATGGCTACACCTTC. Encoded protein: CASSQELGPPYGYTF.

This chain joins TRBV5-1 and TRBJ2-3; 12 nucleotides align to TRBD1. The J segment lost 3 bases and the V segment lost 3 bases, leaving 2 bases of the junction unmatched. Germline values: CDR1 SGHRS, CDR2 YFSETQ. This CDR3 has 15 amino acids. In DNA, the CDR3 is TGCGCCAGCAGCTCGGGACAGGGGGCGACAGATACGCAGTATTTT. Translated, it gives CASSSGQGATDTQYF.

The DNA of the CDR3 is TGTGCCAGTACCCCAGGGTTCTCAGGGGGGATTTCTAACTATGGCTACACCTTC. Amino acids: CASTPGFSGGISNYGYTF. V and J are TRBV19 and TRBJ1-2; the match to TRBD1 covers 7 bases. V lost 7 bases and J lost 0; bases outside the gene matches: 17. The CDR3 runs 18 residues. The germline V gene has CDR1 LNHDA and CDR2 SQIVND (reference sequence). Combining the CDR3 with reference TRBV19 and TRBJ1-2 gives the whole variable domain DGGITQSPKYLFRKEGQNVTLSCEQNLNHDAMYWYRQDPGQGLRLIYYSQIVNDFQKGDIAEGYSVSREKKESFPLTVTSAQKNPTAFYLCASTPGFSGGISNYGYTFGSGTRLTVV.

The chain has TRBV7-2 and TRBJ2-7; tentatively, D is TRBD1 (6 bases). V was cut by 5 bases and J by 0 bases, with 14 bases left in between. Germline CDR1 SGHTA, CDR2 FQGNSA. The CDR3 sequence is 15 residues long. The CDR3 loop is CASSVVPTGSYEQYF. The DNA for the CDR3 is TGTGCCAGCAGCGTGGTACCGACAGGCTCCTACGAGCAGTACTTC.

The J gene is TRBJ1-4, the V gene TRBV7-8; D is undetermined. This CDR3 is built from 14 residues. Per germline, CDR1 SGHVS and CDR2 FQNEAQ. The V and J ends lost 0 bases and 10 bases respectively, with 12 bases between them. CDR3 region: CASSLAKGGVKLFF. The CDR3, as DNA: TGTGCCAGCAGCTTAGCGAAGGGAGGAGTAAAACTGTTTTTT.

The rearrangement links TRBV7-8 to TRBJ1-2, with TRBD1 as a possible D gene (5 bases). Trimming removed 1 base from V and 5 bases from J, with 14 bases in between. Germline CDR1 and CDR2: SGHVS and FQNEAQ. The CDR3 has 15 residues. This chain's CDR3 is CASSLEGSPLYGYTF. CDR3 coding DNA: TGTGCCAGCAGCTTAGAGGGGTCCCCCCTGTATGGCTACACCTTC.

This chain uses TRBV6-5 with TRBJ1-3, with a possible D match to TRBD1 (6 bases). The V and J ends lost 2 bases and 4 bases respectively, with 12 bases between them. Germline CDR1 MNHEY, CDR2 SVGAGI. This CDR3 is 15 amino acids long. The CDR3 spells CASSYNRESGNTIYF. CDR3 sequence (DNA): TGTGCCAGCAGTTACAACAGGGAGTCGGGAAACACCATATATTTT.

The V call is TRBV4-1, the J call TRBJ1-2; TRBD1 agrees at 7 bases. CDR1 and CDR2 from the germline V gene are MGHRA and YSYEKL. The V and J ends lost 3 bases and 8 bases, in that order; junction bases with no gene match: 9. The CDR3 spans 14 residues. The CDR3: CASSQGDREDGYTF. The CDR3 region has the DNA TGCGCCAGCAGCCAGGGTGACAGGGAAGACGGCTACACCTTC.

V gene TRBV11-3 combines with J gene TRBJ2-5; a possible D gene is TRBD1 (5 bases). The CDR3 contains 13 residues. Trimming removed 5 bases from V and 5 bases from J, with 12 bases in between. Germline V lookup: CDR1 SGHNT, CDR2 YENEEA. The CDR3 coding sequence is TGTGCCAGCAGCAGCCAGGGCTCGGAGACCCAGTACTTC. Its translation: CASSSQGSETQYF.

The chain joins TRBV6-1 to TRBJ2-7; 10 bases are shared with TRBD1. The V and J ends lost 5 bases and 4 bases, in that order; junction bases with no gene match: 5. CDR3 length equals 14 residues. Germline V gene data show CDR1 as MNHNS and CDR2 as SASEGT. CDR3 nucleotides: TGTGCCAGCAGTTGGGACAGGGGTAATTACGAGCAGTACTTC. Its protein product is CASSWDRGNYEQYF.

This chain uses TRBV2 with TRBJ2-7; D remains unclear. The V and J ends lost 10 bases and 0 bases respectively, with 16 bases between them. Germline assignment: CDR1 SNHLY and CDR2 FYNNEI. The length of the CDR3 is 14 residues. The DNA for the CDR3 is TGTGCCACCCACTACGAGATTAACTCCTACGAGCAGTACTTC. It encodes CATHYEINSYEQYF.

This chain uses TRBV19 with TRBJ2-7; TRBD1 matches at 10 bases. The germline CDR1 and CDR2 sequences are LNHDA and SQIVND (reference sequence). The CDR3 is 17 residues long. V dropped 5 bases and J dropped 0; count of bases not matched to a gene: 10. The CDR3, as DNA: TGTGCCAGTAGTTCCCCCTCTGGGACAGGGGTCTCCTACGAGCAGTACTTC. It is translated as CASSSPSGTGVSYEQYF.

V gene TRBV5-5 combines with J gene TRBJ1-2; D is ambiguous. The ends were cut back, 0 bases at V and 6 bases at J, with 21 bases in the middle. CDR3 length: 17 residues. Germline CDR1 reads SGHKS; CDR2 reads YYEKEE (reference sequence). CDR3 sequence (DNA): TGTGCCAGCAGCTTGGAGCAGGACTCTCCGTCTTCTCATGGCTACACCTTC. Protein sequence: CASSLEQDSPSSHGYTF.

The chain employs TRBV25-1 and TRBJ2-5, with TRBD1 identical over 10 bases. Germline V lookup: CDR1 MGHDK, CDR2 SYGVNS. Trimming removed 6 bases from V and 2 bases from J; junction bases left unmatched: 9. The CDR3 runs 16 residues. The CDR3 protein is CASRPGTGAGQETQYF. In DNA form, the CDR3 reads TGTGCCAGCAGGCCTGGGACAGGGGCGGGGCAAGAGACCCAGTACTTC.

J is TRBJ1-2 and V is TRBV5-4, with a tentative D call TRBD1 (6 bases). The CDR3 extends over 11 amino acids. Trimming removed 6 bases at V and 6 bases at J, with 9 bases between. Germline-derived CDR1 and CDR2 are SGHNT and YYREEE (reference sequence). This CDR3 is CASTGGHGYTF. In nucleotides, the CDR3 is TGTGCCAGCACGGGGGGCCATGGCTACACCTTC.

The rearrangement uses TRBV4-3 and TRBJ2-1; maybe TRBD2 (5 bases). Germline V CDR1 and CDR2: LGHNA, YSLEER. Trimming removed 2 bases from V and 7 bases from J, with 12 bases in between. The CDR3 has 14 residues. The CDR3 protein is CASSQSGLGNEQFF. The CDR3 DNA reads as TGCGCCAGCAGCCAATCAGGACTTGGGAATGAGCAGTTCTTC.

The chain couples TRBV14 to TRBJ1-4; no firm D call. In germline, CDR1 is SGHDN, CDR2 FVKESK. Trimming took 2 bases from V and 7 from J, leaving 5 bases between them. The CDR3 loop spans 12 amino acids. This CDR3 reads CASSQRVEKLFF. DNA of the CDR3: TGTGCCAGCAGCCAACGGGTTGAAAAACTGTTTTTT.

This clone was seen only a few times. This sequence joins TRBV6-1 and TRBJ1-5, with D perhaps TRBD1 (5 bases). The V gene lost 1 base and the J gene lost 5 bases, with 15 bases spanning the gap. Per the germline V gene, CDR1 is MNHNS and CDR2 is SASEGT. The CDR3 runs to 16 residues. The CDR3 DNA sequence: TGTGCCAGCAGTGAAGGGAGGGCCAGGGAGTATCAGCCCCAGCATTTT. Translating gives CASSEGRAREYQPQHF.

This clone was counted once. CDR3 bases: TGTGCCAGCAGCTTAAAAGTCCCTGGACTAGACACAGATACGCAGTATTTT. Translated: CASSLKVPGLDTDTQYF. This chain connects TRBV13 to TRBJ2-3, with 7 bases identical to TRBD2. Per germline, CDR1 PRHDT and CDR2 FYEKMQ (reference sequence). With 2 bases clipped from V and 2 bases from J, the junction kept 10 bases outside the gene matches. This CDR3 comprises 17 residues.

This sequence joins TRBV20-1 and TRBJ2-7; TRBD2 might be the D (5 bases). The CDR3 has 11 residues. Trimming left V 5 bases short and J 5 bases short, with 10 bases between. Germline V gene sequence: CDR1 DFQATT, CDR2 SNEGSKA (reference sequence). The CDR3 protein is CSASLRDEQYF. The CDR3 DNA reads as TGCAGTGCTTCCCTGAGGGACGAGCAGTACTTC.

The chain's CDR3 is CAISESGTGTTTGELFF. The DNA for the CDR3 is TGTGCCATCAGTGAGTCGGGAACCGGGACTACAACCGGGGAGCTGTTTTTT. This chain uses TRBV10-3 with TRBJ2-2; 7 bases fit TRBD2. V trimming: 0 bases; J trimming: 5 bases; junction bases outside the gene matches: 9. The CDR3 is 17 residues long. Germline V gene lookup returns CDR1 ENHRY and CDR2 SYGVKD.

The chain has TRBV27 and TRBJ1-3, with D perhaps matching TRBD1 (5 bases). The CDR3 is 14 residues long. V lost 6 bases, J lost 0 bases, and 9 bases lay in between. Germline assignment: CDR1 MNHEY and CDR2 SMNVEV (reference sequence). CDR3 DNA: TGTGCCAGCAGAGACGGGGGCTCTGGAAACACCATATATTTT. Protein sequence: CASRDGGSGNTIYF.

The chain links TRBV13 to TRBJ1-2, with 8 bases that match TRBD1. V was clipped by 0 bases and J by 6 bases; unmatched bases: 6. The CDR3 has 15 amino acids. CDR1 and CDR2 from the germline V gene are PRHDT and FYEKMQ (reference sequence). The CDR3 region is CASSLGRQGADGYTF. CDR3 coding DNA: TGTGCCAGCAGCTTAGGCCGTCAGGGGGCGGATGGCTACACCTTC.